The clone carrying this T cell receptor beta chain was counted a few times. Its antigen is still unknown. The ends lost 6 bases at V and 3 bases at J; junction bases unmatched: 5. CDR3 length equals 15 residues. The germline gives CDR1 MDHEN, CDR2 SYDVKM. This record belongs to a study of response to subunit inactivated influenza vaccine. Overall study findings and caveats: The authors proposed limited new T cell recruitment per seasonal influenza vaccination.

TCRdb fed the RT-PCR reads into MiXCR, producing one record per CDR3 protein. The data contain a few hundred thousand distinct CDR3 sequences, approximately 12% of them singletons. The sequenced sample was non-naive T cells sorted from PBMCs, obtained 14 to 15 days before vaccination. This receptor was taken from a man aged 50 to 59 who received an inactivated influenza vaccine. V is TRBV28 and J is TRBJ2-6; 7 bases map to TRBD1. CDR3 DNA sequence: TGTGCCAGCAGCCGCACAGGGGTTGGGGCCAACGTCCTGACTTTC. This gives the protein CASSRTGVGANVLTF.